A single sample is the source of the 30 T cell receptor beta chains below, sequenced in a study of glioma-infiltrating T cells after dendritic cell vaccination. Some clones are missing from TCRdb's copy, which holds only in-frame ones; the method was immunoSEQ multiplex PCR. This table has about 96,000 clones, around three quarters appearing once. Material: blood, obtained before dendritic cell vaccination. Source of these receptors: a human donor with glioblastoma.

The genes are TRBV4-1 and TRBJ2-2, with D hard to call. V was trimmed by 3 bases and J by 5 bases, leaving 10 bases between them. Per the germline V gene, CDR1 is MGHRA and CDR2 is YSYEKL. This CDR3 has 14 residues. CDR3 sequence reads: CASSHRSDTGELFF. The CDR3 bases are TGCGCCAGCAGCCACCGGTCTGATACCGGGGAGCTGTTTTTT.

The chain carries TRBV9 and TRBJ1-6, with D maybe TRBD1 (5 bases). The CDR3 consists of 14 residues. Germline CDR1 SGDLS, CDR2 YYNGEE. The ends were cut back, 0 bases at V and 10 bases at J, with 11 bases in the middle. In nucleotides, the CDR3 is TGTGCCAGCAGCGTAGAATTGGGGGGATCACCCCTCCACTTT. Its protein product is CASSVELGGSPLHF.

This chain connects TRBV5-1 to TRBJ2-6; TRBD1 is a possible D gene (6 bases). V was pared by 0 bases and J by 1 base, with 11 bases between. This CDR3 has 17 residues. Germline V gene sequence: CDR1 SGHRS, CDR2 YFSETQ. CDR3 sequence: CASSLVSQGSGANVLTF. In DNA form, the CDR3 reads TGCGCCAGCAGCTTGGTATCGCAGGGGTCTGGGGCCAACGTCCTGACTTTC.

This CDR3 reads CASRSPSVYEQYF. The CDR3, as DNA: TGTGCCAGCAGGTCCCCGTCCGTCTACGAGCAGTACTTC. This sequence joins TRBV6-6 and TRBJ2-7; D uncertain. This CDR3 is 13 amino acids long. The germline gives CDR1 MNHNY, CDR2 SVGAGI (reference sequence). With 6 bases removed from V and 3 bases from J, the gap between germline ends came to 12 bases.

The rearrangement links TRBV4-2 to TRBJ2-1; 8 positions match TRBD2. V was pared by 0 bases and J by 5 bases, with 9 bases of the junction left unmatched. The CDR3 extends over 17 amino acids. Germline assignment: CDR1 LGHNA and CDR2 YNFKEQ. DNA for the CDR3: TGTGCCAGCAGCCAAGAGCAGGGACTAGAAGGGAACAATGAGCAGTTCTTC. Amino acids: CASSQEQGLEGNNEQFF.

The CDR3 nucleotides are TGTGCCAGCAGCCGGGTCCTTCCTGGCTACACCTTC. Translating gives CASSRVLPGYTF. V is TRBV7-2 and J is TRBJ1-2; D remains ambiguous. This CDR3 region has 12 residues. Germline CDR1 reads SGHTA; CDR2 reads FQGNSA. V lost 5 bases to trimming and J lost 7 bases, with 11 bases between them. The full variable domain, in which reference TRBV7-2 and TRBJ1-2 provide the parts outside the CDR3, is GAGVSQSPSNKVTEKGKDVELRCDPISGHTALYWYRQSLGQGLEFLIYFQGNSAPDKSGLPSDRFSAERTGGSVSTLTIQRTQQEDSAVYLCASSRVLPGYTFGSGTRLTVV.

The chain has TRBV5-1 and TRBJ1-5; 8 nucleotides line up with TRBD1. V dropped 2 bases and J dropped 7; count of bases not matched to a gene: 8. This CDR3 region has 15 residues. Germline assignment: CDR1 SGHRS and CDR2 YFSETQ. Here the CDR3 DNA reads TGCGCCAGCAGCTTAGGAACAGGGGGTTACCAGCCCCAGCATTTT. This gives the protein CASSLGTGGYQPQHF.

DNA for the CDR3: TGTGCCAGTAGTATCCTCCTACAGGAAACGGATGGCTACACCTTC. Its translation is CASSILLQETDGYTF. The V gene is TRBV19, the J gene TRBJ1-2; maybe TRBD1 (5 bases). V gave up 3 bases and J gave up 6 bases, with 17 bases separating them. Germline values: CDR1 LNHDA, CDR2 SQIVND (reference sequence). This CDR3 has 15 amino acids.

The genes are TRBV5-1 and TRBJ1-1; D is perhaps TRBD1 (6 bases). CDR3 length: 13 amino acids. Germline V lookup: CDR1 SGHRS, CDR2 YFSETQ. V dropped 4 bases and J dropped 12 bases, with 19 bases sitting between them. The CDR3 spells CASSPRTARGTFF. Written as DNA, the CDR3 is TGCGCCAGCAGCCCACGGACAGCCCGGGGAACTTTCTTT. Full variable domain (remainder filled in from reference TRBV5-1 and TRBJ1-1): KAGVTQTPRYLIKTRGQQVTLSCSPISGHRSVSWYQQTPGQGLQFLFEYFSETQRNKGNFPGRFSGRQFSNSRSEMNVSTLELGDSALYLCASSPRTARGTFFGQGTRLTVV.

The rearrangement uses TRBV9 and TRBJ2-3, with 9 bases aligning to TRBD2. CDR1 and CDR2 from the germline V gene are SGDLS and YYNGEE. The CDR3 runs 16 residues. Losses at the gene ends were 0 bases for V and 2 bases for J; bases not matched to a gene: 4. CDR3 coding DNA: TGTGCCAGCAGCGTAGGGACTAGCGATTTCACAGATACGCAGTATTTT. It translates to CASSVGTSDFTDTQYF. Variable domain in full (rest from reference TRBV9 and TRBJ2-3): DSGVTQTPKHLITATGQRVTLRCSPRSGDLSVYWYQQSLDQGLQFLIQYYNGEERAKGNILERFSAQQFPDLHSELNLSSLELGDSALYFCASSVGTSDFTDTQYFGPGTRLTVL.

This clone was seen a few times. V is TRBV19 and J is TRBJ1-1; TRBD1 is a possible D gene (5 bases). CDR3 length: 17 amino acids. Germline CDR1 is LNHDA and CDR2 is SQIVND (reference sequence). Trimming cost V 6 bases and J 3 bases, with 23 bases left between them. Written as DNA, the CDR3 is TGTGCCAGTAGCACCAGGCGTCAGGGCGATGGGGACACTGAAGCTTTCTTT. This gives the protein CASSTRRQGDGDTEAFF.

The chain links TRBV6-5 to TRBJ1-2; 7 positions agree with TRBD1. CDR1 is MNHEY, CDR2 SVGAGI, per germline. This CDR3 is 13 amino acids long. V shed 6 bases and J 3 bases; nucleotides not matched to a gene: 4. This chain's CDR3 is CASRDRSHYGYTF. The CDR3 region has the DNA TGTGCCAGCAGGGACAGGTCACACTATGGCTACACCTTC.

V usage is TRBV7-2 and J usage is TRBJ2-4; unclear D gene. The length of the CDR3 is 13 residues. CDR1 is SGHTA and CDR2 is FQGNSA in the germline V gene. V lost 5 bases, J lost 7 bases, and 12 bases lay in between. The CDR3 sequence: CASSPPAGNIQYF. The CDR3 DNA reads TGTGCCAGCAGCCCCCCAGCAGGCAACATTCAGTACTTC. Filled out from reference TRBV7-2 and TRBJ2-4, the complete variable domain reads GAGVSQSPSNKVTEKGKDVELRCDPISGHTALYWYRQSLGQGLEFLIYFQGNSAPDKSGLPSDRFSAERTGGSVSTLTIQRTQQEDSAVYLCASSPPAGNIQYFGAGTRLSVL.

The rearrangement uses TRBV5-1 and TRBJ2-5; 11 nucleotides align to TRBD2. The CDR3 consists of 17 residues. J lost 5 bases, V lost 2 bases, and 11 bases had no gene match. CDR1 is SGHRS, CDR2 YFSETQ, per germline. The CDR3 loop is CASSLLAGASKGETQYF. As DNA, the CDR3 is TGCGCCAGCAGCTTACTAGCGGGAGCCTCTAAAGGGGAGACCCAGTACTTC.

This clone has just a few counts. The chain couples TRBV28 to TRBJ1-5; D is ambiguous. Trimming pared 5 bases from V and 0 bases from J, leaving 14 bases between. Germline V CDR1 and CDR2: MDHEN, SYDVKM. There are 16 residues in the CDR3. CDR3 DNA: TGTGCCAGCAGTACCCCGGAGGACTATAGCAATCAGCCCCAGCATTTT. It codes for CASSTPEDYSNQPQHF.

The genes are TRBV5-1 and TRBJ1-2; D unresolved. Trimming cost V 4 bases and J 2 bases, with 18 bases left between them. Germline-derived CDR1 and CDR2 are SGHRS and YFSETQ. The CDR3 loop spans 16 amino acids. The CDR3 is CASSPFSGRENYGYTF. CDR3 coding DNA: TGCGCCAGCAGCCCCTTCTCGGGGAGGGAGAACTATGGCTACACCTTC.

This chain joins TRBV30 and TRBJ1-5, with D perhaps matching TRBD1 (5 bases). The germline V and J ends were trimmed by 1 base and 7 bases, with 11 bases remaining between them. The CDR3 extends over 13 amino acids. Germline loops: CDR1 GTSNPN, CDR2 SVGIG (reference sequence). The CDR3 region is CAWSDGGDQPQHF. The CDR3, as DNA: TGTGCCTGGAGTGACGGGGGGGACCAGCCCCAGCATTTT.

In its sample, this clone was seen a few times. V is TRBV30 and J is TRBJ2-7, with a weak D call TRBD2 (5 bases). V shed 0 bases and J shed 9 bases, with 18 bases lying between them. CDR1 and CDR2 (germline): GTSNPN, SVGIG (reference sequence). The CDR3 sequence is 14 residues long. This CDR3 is CAWSVIDLTKGQYF. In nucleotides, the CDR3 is TGTGCCTGGAGTGTCATCGATCTGACTAAGGGGCAGTACTTC. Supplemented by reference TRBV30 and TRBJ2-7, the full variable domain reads SQTIHQWPATLVQPVGSPLSLECTVEGTSNPNLYWYRQAAGRGLQLLFYSVGIGQISSEVPQNLSASRPQDRQFILSSKKLLLSDSGFYLCAWSVIDLTKGQYFGPGTRLTVT.

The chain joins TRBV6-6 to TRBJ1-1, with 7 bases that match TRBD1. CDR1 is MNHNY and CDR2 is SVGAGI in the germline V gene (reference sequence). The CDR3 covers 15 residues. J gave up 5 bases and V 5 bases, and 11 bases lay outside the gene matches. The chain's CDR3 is CASSGLGQGETEAFF. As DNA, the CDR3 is TGTGCCAGCAGTGGGCTAGGGCAGGGGGAGACTGAAGCTTTCTTT.

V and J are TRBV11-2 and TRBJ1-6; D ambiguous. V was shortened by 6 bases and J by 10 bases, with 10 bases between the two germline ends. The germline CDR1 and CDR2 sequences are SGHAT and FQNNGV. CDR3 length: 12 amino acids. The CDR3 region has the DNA TGTGCCAGCAGATCTGGGCTATCACCCCTCCACTTT. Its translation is CASRSGLSPLHF.

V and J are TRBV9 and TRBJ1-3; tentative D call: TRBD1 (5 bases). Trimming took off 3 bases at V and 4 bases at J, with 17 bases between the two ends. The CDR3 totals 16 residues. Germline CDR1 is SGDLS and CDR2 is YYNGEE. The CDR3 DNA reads TGTGCCAGCAGCGCGGGGGGAGGGGTCGGAGGAAACACCATATATTTT. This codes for CASSAGGGVGGNTIYF.

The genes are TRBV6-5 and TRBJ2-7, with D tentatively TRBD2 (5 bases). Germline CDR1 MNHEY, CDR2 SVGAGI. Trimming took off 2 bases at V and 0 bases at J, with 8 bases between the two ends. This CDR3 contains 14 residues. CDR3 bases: TGTGCCAGCAGTTACGAGGGCACCTCCTACGAGCAGTACTTC. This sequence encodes CASSYEGTSYEQYF.

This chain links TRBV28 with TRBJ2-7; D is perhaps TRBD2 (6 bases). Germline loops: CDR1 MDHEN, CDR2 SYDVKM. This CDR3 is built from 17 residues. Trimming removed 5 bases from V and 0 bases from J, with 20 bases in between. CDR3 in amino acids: CASSSRVSGSLSYEQYF. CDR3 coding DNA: TGTGCCAGCAGTAGTAGGGTTTCCGGGAGTCTCTCCTACGAGCAGTACTTC.

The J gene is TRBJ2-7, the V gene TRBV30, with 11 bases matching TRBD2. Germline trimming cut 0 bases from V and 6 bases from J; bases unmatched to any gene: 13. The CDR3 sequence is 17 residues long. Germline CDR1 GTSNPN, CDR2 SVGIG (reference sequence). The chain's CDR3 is CAWSVRGSGRAQREQYF. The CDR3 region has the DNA TGTGCCTGGAGTGTACGGGGTAGCGGGAGGGCCCAACGCGAGCAGTACTTC.

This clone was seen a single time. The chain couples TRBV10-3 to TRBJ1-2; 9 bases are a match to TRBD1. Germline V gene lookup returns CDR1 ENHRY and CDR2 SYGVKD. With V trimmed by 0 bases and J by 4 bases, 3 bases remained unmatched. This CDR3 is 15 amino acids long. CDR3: CAISESGDRVYGYTF. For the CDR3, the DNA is TGTGCCATCAGTGAGTCGGGGGACAGGGTCTATGGCTACACCTTC.

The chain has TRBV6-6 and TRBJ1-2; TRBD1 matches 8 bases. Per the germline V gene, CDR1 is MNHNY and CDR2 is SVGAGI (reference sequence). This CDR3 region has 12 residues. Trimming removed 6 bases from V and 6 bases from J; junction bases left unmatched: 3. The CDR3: CASRWTGNGYTF. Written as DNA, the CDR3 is TGTGCCAGCAGATGGACAGGGAATGGCTACACCTTC.

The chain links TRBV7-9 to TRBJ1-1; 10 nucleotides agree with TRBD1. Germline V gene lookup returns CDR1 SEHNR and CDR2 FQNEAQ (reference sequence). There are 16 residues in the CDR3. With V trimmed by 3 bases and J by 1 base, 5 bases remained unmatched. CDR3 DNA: TGTGCCAGCAGCTTGGGACAGGGGATTTCGAACACTGAAGCTTTCTTT. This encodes CASSLGQGISNTEAFF. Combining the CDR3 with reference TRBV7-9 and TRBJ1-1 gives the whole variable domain DTGVSQNPRHKITKRGQNVTFRCDPISEHNRLYWYRQTLGQGPEFLTYFQNEAQLEKSRLLSDRFSAERPKGSFSTLEIQRTEQGDSAMYLCASSLGQGISNTEAFFGQGTRLTVV.

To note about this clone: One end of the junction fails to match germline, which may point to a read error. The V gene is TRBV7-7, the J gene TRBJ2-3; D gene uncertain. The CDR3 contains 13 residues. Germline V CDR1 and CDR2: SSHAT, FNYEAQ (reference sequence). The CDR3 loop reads CASSPGPTDTQYF. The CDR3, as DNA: TGTGCTAGCAGCCCGGGTCCCACAGATACGCAGTATTTT.

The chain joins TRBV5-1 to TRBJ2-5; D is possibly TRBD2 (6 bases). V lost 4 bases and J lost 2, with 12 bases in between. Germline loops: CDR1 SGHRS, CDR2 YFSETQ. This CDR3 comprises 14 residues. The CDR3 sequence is CASSTGTVQETQYF. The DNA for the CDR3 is TGCGCCAGCAGCACGGGGACTGTACAAGAGACCCAGTACTTC. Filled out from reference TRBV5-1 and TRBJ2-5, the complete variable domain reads KAGVTQTPRYLIKTRGQQVTLSCSPISGHRSVSWYQQTPGQGLQFLFEYFSETQRNKGNFPGRFSGRQFSNSRSEMNVSTLELGDSALYLCASSTGTVQETQYFGPGTRLLVL.

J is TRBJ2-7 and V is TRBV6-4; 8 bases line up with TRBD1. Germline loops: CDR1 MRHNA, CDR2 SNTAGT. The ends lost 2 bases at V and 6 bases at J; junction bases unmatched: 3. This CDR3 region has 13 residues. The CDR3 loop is CASSDGDRGEQYF. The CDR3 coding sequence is TGTGCCAGCAGTGACGGAGACAGGGGCGAGCAGTACTTC.